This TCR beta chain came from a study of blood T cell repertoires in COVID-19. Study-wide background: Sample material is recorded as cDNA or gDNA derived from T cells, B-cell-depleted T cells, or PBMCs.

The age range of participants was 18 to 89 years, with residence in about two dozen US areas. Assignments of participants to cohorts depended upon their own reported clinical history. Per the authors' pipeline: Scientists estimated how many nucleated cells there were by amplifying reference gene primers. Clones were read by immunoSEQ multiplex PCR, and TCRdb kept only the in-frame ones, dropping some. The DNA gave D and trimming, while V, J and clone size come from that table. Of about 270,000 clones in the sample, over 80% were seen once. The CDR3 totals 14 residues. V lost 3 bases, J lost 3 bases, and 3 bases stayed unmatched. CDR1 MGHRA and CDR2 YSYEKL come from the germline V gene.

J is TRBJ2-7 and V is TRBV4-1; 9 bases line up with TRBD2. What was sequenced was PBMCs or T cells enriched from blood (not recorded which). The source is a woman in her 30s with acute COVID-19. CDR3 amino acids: CASSQGTSIYEQYF. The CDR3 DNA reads TGCGCCAGCAGCCAGGGGACTAGCATCTACGAGCAGTACTTC.